This T cell receptor beta chain was profiled in a study of radiotherapy plus CTLA-4 blockade in lung cancer. In the study overall: Disease control was achieved by around 30% of patients, and objective responses by over 15%. Broader study findings: Best predicting response, reportedly, were early blood T cell clone dynamics, with interferon-beta.

Germline trimming cut 2 bases from V and 6 bases from J; bases unmatched to any gene: 3. Germline V lookup: CDR1 MNHEY, CDR2 SVGAGI. The CDR3 spans 15 residues. Generated by immunoSEQ multiplex PCR, the TCRdb table keeps only in-frame clones and is missing some. This table has approximately 89,000 clones, 60% to 85% appearing once. Comments on this clone: Its target is unknown.

The rearrangement links TRBV6-5 to TRBJ2-7, with 14 bases identical to TRBD2. This material consisted of peripheral blood, taken from a patient treated with radiotherapy plus ipilimumab. This clonotype originated in a human donor with non-small cell lung cancer who had a partial response to radiotherapy plus ipilimumab. Some clones in this sample may be carry-over from other donors' samples. The CDR3 nucleotides read TGTGCCAGCAGTTACGCGGGGACTAGCGGGAGCGAGCAGTACTTC. Its translation: CASSYAGTSGSEQYF.